The next 20 T cell receptor beta chains were all read from a single sample in a study of CD8+CD57+ T cells in acquired aplastic anemia. Profiling of TCR beta VDJ combinations and CDR3 sequences used genomic DNA as template. TCRdb reprocessed the reads via MiXCR and lists one record per CDR3 protein. Of 130,000 or so distinct CDR3 sequences detected, less than 45% appear once; the ten largest clones hold 8% to 9.5%. Material: sorted CD4+, CD8+, or CD8+CD57+ T cells (not recorded which) from PBMCs. These receptors were collected from a human donor in good health, serving as a control.

V usage is TRBV2 and J usage is TRBJ1-4; D is uncertain. V was cut by 3 bases and J by 12 bases, with 11 bases left in between. Germline values: CDR1 SNHLY, CDR2 FYNNEI. There are 12 residues in the CDR3. For the CDR3, the DNA is TGTGCCAGCAGTGACCGTGGATCGCAACTGTTTTTT. Its translation: CASSDRGSQLFF.

This clonotype was counted ten times or more. V is TRBV29-1 and J is TRBJ2-1; perhaps TRBD1 as D (6 bases). The germline V and J ends were trimmed by 4 bases and 3 bases, with 10 bases remaining between them. Germline CDR1 reads SQVTM; CDR2 reads ANQGSEA. CDR3 size: 13 residues. The chain's CDR3 is CSVAGDLYNEQFF. The CDR3 DNA reads TGCAGCGTTGCAGGGGATCTCTACAATGAGCAGTTCTTC.

This clonotype was recorded many times. The chain links TRBV29-1 to TRBJ1-4; 11 bases map to TRBD1. Germline CDR1 SQVTM, CDR2 ANQGSEA. V trimming: 6 bases; J trimming: 7 bases; junction bases outside the gene matches: 4. The CDR3 has 13 amino acids. The CDR3 nucleotides are TGCAGCGTGCTGGGACAGGGGGGTGAAAAACTGTTTTTT. As protein: CSVLGQGGEKLFF.

This clonotype was counted a few times. V gene TRBV5-1 combines with J gene TRBJ2-2, with a possible D match to TRBD1 (5 bases). Trimming removed 3 bases at V and 0 bases at J, with 9 bases between. Germline assignment: CDR1 SGHRS and CDR2 YFSETQ. The CDR3 is 15 amino acids. The CDR3 DNA is TGCGCCAGCAGCTCCACAGGCACGAACACCGGGGAGCTGTTTTTT. This gives the protein CASSSTGTNTGELFF.

The chain joins TRBV29-1 to TRBJ1-1; 9 bases are a match to TRBD1. The CDR3 is 14 amino acids. V trimming: 3 bases; J trimming: 5 bases; junction bases outside the gene matches: 7. Germline-derived CDR1 and CDR2 are SQVTM and ANQGSEA. The chain's CDR3 is CSVDRGQGGTEAFF. CDR3 DNA: TGCAGCGTTGATAGGGGACAGGGAGGGACTGAAGCTTTCTTT.

This clonotype occurred many times. The rearrangement joins TRBV20-1 to TRBJ2-5; 12 bases are a match to TRBD2. This CDR3 region has 15 residues. Per germline, CDR1 DFQATT and CDR2 SNEGSKA (reference sequence). V was pared by 6 bases and J by 5 bases, with 10 bases of the junction left unmatched. The CDR3 loop is CSASQTSGGRETQYF. DNA of the CDR3: TGCAGTGCCAGCCAGACTAGCGGGGGTCGGGAGACCCAGTACTTC.

This clonotype was seen many times. V gene TRBV14 combines with J gene TRBJ2-7, with TRBD1 as a possible D gene (6 bases). CDR3 length: 15 amino acids. From germline, CDR1 is SGHDN and CDR2 FVKESK. The germline V and J ends were trimmed by 2 bases and 6 bases, with 17 bases remaining between them. In DNA, the CDR3 is TGTGCCAGCAGCCAAACAACCCCGACAGGTCGCGAGCAGTACTTC. Its protein is CASSQTTPTGREQYF.

This clonotype occurred a few times. It may be a read error: a sequence one base away is much more abundant. This chain connects TRBV14 to TRBJ2-2, with 7 bases identical to TRBD2. The V gene end was trimmed by 8 bases and the J gene end by 6 bases; junction bases not matched to a gene: 12. The CDR3 spans 15 residues. Germline CDR1 is SGHDN and CDR2 is FVKESK. In DNA form, the CDR3 reads TGTGCCAGCGGTTTGGGACTATTAATGGCCGGGGAGCTGTTTTTT. Translating it yields CASGLGLLMAGELFF.

This clonotype was observed at least ten times. The gene calls are TRBV2 and TRBJ1-5, with no clear D. The length of the CDR3 is 14 residues. V lost 3 bases and J lost 0, with 6 bases in between. From germline, CDR1 is SNHLY and CDR2 FYNNEI. The CDR3 loop reads CASSDEYSNQPQHF. CDR3 DNA sequence: TGTGCCAGCAGTGACGAGTATAGCAATCAGCCCCAGCATTTT.

The chain has TRBV5-1 and TRBJ2-1; TRBD2 agrees at 11 bases. V lost 1 base to trimming and J lost 4 bases; unmatched junction nucleotides: 4. This CDR3 is 16 amino acids long. The germline gives CDR1 SGHRS, CDR2 YFSETQ. The CDR3 sequence: CASSLIRLAGYNEQFF. The CDR3 DNA reads TGCGCCAGCAGCTTGATAAGACTAGCGGGGTACAATGAGCAGTTCTTC.

Ten or more counts support this clonotype. CDR3 coding DNA: TGCGCCAGCAGCTTGGCACAGGTGAACACCGGGGAGCTGTTTTTT. The encoded protein is CASSLAQVNTGELFF. The chain combines TRBV5-1 with TRBJ2-2, with D possibly matching TRBD1 (5 bases). In germline, CDR1 is SGHRS, CDR2 YFSETQ. The ends were cut back, 0 bases at V and 1 base at J, with 7 bases in the middle. This CDR3 spans 15 amino acids.

Of note for this clonotype: Given a much more abundant clone one base away, this may be a read error. Here the CDR3 reads CAGIPPQGHEQFF. The CDR3 DNA is TGCGCCGGCATCCCACCCCAGGGTCATGAGCAGTTCTTC. The V gene is TRBV5-1, the J gene TRBJ2-1; D might be TRBD1 (5 bases). Germline V gene lookup returns CDR1 SGHRS and CDR2 YFSETQ. The CDR3 covers 13 residues. The V gene lost 10 bases and the J gene lost 8 bases, with 19 bases spanning the gap. Supplemented by reference TRBV5-1 and TRBJ2-1, the full variable domain reads KAGVTQTPRYLIKTRGQQVTLSCSPISGHRSVSWYQQTPGQGLQFLFEYFSETQRNKGNFPGRFSGRQFSNSRSEMNVSTLELGDSALYLCAGIPPQGHEQFFGPGTRLTVL.

This clonotype was observed at least ten times. The rearrangement uses TRBV5-1 and TRBJ2-1; D is undetermined. CDR3 length: 16 amino acids. CDR1 and CDR2 from the germline V gene are SGHRS and YFSETQ. V lost 4 bases and J lost 0, with 14 bases in between. The CDR3 DNA reads as TGCGCCAGCAGCCCTATCTCGCACAGCTCCTACAATGAGCAGTTCTTC. Its protein is CASSPISHSSYNEQFF. The whole variable domain, filled in from reference TRBV5-1 and TRBJ2-1, reads KAGVTQTPRYLIKTRGQQVTLSCSPISGHRSVSWYQQTPGQGLQFLFEYFSETQRNKGNFPGRFSGRQFSNSRSEMNVSTLELGDSALYLCASSPISHSSYNEQFFGPGTRLTVL.

Points on this clonotype: No conserved phenylalanine or tryptophan ends this CDR3, so it is likely a read error. The chain is built from TRBV5-8 and TRBJ1-5; D is unresolved. This CDR3 comprises 15 residues. Trimming took off 1 base at V and 7 bases at J, with 15 bases between the two ends. The germline gives CDR1 SGHTS, CDR2 YDEGEE. This CDR3 reads CASSLLQPRRQPQHS. CDR3 nucleotide sequence: TGTGCCAGCAGCTTGTTACAACCGAGGCGGCAGCCCCAGCATTCT.

The CDR3 loop reads CASSYPSGRGQYF. The CDR3 nucleotides are TGTGCCAGCAGTTACCCCAGCGGGAGGGGGCAGTACTTC. The chain carries TRBV6-5 and TRBJ2-7, with 10 bases fitting TRBD2. The germline V gene has CDR1 MNHEY and CDR2 SVGAGI. The V segment lost 2 bases and the J segment 9 bases; nucleotides outside the gene matches: 4. The CDR3 extends over 13 amino acids.

Only one count was recorded for this clonotype. The chain is built from TRBV12-3 or TRBV12-4 and TRBJ2-1; tentative D call: TRBD1 (5 bases). Trimming left V 1 base short and J 4 bases short, with 11 bases between. This CDR3 has 15 residues. The DNA of the CDR3 is TGTGCCAGCAGTTTAGGCGCAGGGCTTTACAATGAGCAGTTCTTC. This translates into CASSLGAGLYNEQFF.

The chain uses TRBV2 and TRBJ2-2, with TRBD1 matching over 9 bases. J gave up 3 bases and V 7 bases, and 6 bases lay outside the gene matches. Looked up from germline, CDR1 is SNHLY and CDR2 is FYNNEI. The CDR3 loop spans 15 amino acids. CDR3 DNA: TGTGCCAGCACTGGGGGGACAGGGTACACCGGGGAGCTGTTTTTT. It codes for CASTGGTGYTGELFF.

The table lists this clonotype with many counts. The J gene is TRBJ2-7, the V gene TRBV5-5, with D maybe TRBD2 (5 bases). This CDR3 is built from 13 residues. Germline CDR1 and CDR2: SGHKS and YYEKEE (reference sequence). The ends were cut back, 1 base at V and 7 bases at J, with 12 bases in the middle. The CDR3, as DNA: TGTGCCAGCAGCTTGATCCTAGCTGGTGAGCAGTACTTC. Protein product: CASSLILAGEQYF.

In its sample, this clonotype was seen a few times. CDR3 nucleotide sequence: TGTGCTACAACAGGTGTAAGCTACGAGCAGTACTTC. This encodes CATTGVSYEQYF. The chain is built from TRBV7-9 and TRBJ2-7, with D perhaps TRBD1 (5 bases). The CDR3 length is 12 residues. The germline V gene encodes CDR1 SEHNR and CDR2 FQNEAQ (reference sequence).

The V and J genes are TRBV15 and TRBJ1-2; D gene unclear. Germline CDR1 is LNHNV and CDR2 is YYDKDF (reference sequence). With 5 bases removed from V and 3 bases from J, the gap between germline ends came to 13 bases. This CDR3 comprises 14 residues. CDR3 bases: TGTGCCACCAGCCCTCCAAGGGCGTACTATGGCTACACCTTC. Its translation is CATSPPRAYYGYTF.